A single sample gave rise to the 14 T cell receptor beta chains below, sequenced in a study of cytomegalovirus exposure and HLA in healthy donors. The method was immunoSEQ multiplex PCR; TCRdb's version includes in-frame clones alone and lacks a portion of them. Of around 160,000 clones listed, almost 85% are singletons. The material sequenced was PBMCs. These TCRs come from a man aged 25-45 years in good health and CMV-seropositive.

V is TRBV4-3 and J is TRBJ1-5, with D uncertain. Looked up from germline, CDR1 is LGHNA and CDR2 is YSLEER. The V gene lost 1 base and the J gene lost 1 base, with 8 bases spanning the gap. The CDR3 spans 15 residues. The CDR3 is CASSQGVRSNQPQHF. The CDR3, as DNA: TGCGCCAGCAGCCAAGGGGTCAGGAGCAATCAGCCCCAGCATTTT.

The chain uses TRBV9 and TRBJ1-4; 8 bases map to TRBD1. The CDR3 consists of 14 residues. With V trimmed by 2 bases and J by 7 bases, 4 bases remained unmatched. The germline CDR1 and CDR2 sequences are SGDLS and YYNGEE. Here the CDR3 reads CASSVTGGFEKLFF. The DNA for the CDR3 is TGTGCCAGCAGCGTTACAGGGGGTTTTGAAAAACTGTTTTTT.

This clone appeared a few times. The chain couples TRBV6-4 to TRBJ2-3; D possibly corresponds to TRBD1 (5 bases). Germline-derived CDR1 and CDR2 are MRHNA and SNTAGT. The CDR3 consists of 15 residues. V dropped 0 bases and J dropped 5 bases, with 12 bases sitting between them. CDR3 coding DNA: TGTGCCAGCAGTGACTCGAGGCAGGGAATAGATACGCAGTATTTT. This encodes CASSDSRQGIDTQYF.

This chain links TRBV5-6 with TRBJ2-5; D might be TRBD2 (5 bases). Germline V CDR1 and CDR2: SGHDT, YYEEEE. V lost 4 bases and J lost 6, with 13 bases in between. The CDR3 loop spans 13 amino acids. The CDR3 sequence: CASSRGPDQTQYF. As DNA, the CDR3 is TGTGCCAGCAGCCGCGGGCCCGACCAGACCCAGTACTTC.

This chain joins TRBV7-2 and TRBJ1-2; no clear D. Trimming removed 5 bases from V and 2 bases from J, with 12 bases in between. The CDR3 is made up of 14 amino acids. From germline, CDR1 is SGHTA and CDR2 FQGNSA. CDR3 amino acids: CASSPPGSNYGYTF. CDR3 sequence (DNA): TGTGCCAGCAGCCCTCCGGGGTCGAACTATGGCTACACCTTC.

This sequence joins TRBV25-1 and TRBJ1-6, with TRBD1 identical over 8 bases. Germline CDR1 reads MGHDK; CDR2 reads SYGVNS. This CDR3 region has 15 residues. Trimming took 3 bases from V and 7 from J; bases not matched to a gene: 5. In DNA form, the CDR3 reads TGTGCCAGCAGTGACGGGGACAGGTTCAATTCACCCCTCCACTTT. The encoded protein is CASSDGDRFNSPLHF.

This chain joins TRBV19 and TRBJ2-5; TRBD1 matches 7 bases. V dropped 3 bases and J dropped 6; count of bases not matched to a gene: 10. The length of the CDR3 is 15 residues. Per germline, CDR1 LNHDA and CDR2 SQIVND (reference sequence). In DNA, the CDR3 is TGTGCCAGTAGTATGGCCCTAGGGGGCGCGAAGACCCAGTACTTC. It yields the protein CASSMALGGAKTQYF.

The V call is TRBV7-9, the J call TRBJ2-5; no firm D call. The CDR3 has 13 amino acids. Germline-derived CDR1 and CDR2 are SEHNR and FQNEAQ (reference sequence). Trimming left V 1 base short and J 3 bases short, with 6 bases between. The CDR3 loop is CASSLDSKETQYF. The CDR3 bases are TGTGCCAGCAGCTTAGACTCCAAAGAGACCCAGTACTTC.

The rearrangement joins TRBV15 to TRBJ1-1; D unclear. The ends were cut back, 1 base at V and 8 bases at J, with 8 bases in the middle. The CDR3 has 12 residues. Looked up from germline, CDR1 is LNHNV and CDR2 is YYDKDF (reference sequence). CDR3 region: CATSRVGGEAFF. In DNA form, the CDR3 reads TGTGCCACCAGCAGAGTAGGAGGGGAAGCTTTCTTT. Full variable domain (rest looked up from reference TRBV15 and TRBJ1-1): DAMVIQNPRYQVTQFGKPVTLSCSQTLNHNVMYWYQQKSSQAPKLLFHYYDKDFNNEADTPDNFQSRRPNTSFCFLDIRSPGLGDTAMYLCATSRVGGEAFFGQGTRLTVV.

A single count supports this clone. The gene calls are TRBV19 and TRBJ2-7, with D possibly matching TRBD1 (6 bases). The germline V gene encodes CDR1 LNHDA and CDR2 SQIVND (reference sequence). Trimming removed 6 bases at V and 3 bases at J, with 18 bases between. This CDR3 region has 15 residues. DNA for the CDR3: TGTGCCAGTAGGACACAAGGACAGTATTTCTACGAGCAGTACTTC. Its translation: CASRTQGQYFYEQYF.

V usage is TRBV5-4 and J usage is TRBJ2-1; the D gene is possibly TRBD1 (6 bases). Trimming shortened V by 0 bases and J by 7 bases, and 14 bases separated the two germline ends. The CDR3 sequence is 15 residues long. The germline CDR1 and CDR2 sequences are SGHNT and YYREEE (reference sequence). The CDR3 bases are TGTGCCAGCAGCTTGGCCGGGACAAGGCTAAATGAGCAGTTCTTC. Its protein is CASSLAGTRLNEQFF.

V usage is TRBV5-6 and J usage is TRBJ2-3, with TRBD2 as a possible D gene (5 bases). Trimming took 2 bases from V and 1 from J, leaving 11 bases between them. This CDR3 contains 15 residues. Per germline, CDR1 SGHDT and CDR2 YYEEEE. Here the CDR3 reads CASSFLAIRTDTQYF. The CDR3 nucleotides are TGTGCCAGCAGCTTTTTAGCGATCCGCACAGATACGCAGTATTTT.

The chain has TRBV7-3 and TRBJ2-7; the D gene is possibly TRBD1 (6 bases). Trimming removed 5 bases at V and 7 bases at J, with 15 bases between. This CDR3 region has 13 residues. Per the germline V gene, CDR1 is SGHTA and CDR2 is FQGTGA. CDR3 sequence (DNA): TGTGCCAGCAGCCCCTCACAGGGTAGAGAGCAGTACTTC. As protein: CASSPSQGREQYF.

The chain has TRBV6-4 and TRBJ2-3; D call uncertain. Trimming took 4 bases from V and 3 from J, leaving 14 bases between them. The CDR3 loop spans 15 amino acids. The V gene's germline CDR1 is MRHNA and CDR2 SNTAGT. The CDR3 loop reads CASSARSERTDTQYF. CDR3 nucleotide sequence: TGTGCCAGCAGTGCTAGGAGTGAAAGGACAGATACGCAGTATTTT.